Below are 22 T cell receptor beta chains sequenced from a single sample in a study of T cells in Graves' hyperthyroidism and ophthalmopathy. What was amplified from RNA transcripts were TCR beta CDR3 regions. A first-round RT-PCR of the TCR CDR3 used the HTBI primer set. TCRdb reprocessed the multiplex PCR reads with MiXCR, giving one entry per CDR3 protein. Of roughly 500,000 distinct CDR3 sequences in the sample, approximately 25% were seen once. Sample: blood. Every receptor here comes from a woman aged 25 to 39 with Graves' ophthalmopathy.

At least ten counts were recorded for this clonotype. V and J are TRBV28 and TRBJ2-7; D might be TRBD1 (5 bases). CDR3 length: 13 amino acids. Between the trimmed V and J ends, which lost 5 bases and 5 bases, there was a span of 13 bases. Germline V CDR1 and CDR2: MDHEN, SYDVKM. DNA for the CDR3: TGTGCCAGCAGTGGGGCAGGTGAAGACGAGCAGTACTTC. Its translation is CASSGAGEDEQYF.

This clonotype was picked up many times. The chain joins TRBV12-3 or TRBV12-4 to TRBJ1-2, with D possibly matching TRBD1 (6 bases). Trimming removed 1 base from V and 8 bases from J, with 11 bases in between. The CDR3 has 13 residues. CDR3 region: CASSLVGGEGYTF. The CDR3 DNA reads as TGTGCCAGCAGTTTAGTGGGGGGCGAAGGCTACACCTTC.

This clonotype appeared many times. CDR3 coding DNA: TGTGCCAGCAGCCCAGGGACAGGGGGCCTCAATCAGCCCCAGCATTTT. This sequence encodes CASSPGTGGLNQPQHF. The chain links TRBV12-3 or TRBV12-4 to TRBJ1-5; TRBD1 matches 12 bases. The CDR3 is 16 residues long. V lost 6 bases and J lost 3; bases outside the gene matches: 6.

The chain has TRBV12-3 or TRBV12-4 and TRBJ1-3; perhaps TRBD1 as D (6 bases). The CDR3 covers 13 residues. V shed 6 bases and J shed 4 bases, with 10 bases lying between them. CDR3 loop: CASSGTNGNTIYF. In DNA form, the CDR3 reads TGTGCCAGCAGCGGGACAAACGGAAACACCATATATTTT.

This clonotype was observed at least ten times. J is TRBJ2-5 and V is TRBV6-2 or TRBV6-3, with TRBD2 as a possible D gene (5 bases). The length of the CDR3 is 16 residues. CDR1 and CDR2 from the germline V gene are MNHEY and SVGEGT. The V and J ends lost 2 bases and 0 bases respectively, with 13 bases between them. The CDR3 coding sequence is TGTGCCAGCAGTTACCCCCGACTAAGCCACCAAGAGACCCAGTACTTC. It specifies CASSYPRLSHQETQYF.

This clonotype has at least ten counts. The chain is built from TRBV19 and TRBJ2-7; tentative D call: TRBD1 (6 bases). Germline V CDR1 and CDR2: LNHDA, SQIVND (reference sequence). V lost 5 bases to trimming and J lost 2 bases, with 13 bases between them. The CDR3 is made up of 14 amino acids. For the CDR3, the DNA is TGTGCCAGTAGTTTCCGGGACAACACCTACGAGCAGTACTTC. Its protein is CASSFRDNTYEQYF.

Ten or more counts support this clonotype. This rearrangement joins TRBV19 to TRBJ1-1; 9 nucleotides match TRBD1. J lost 5 bases, V lost 10 bases, and 14 bases had no gene match. The CDR3 is made up of 15 amino acids. From germline, CDR1 is LNHDA and CDR2 SQIVND (reference sequence). The CDR3 coding sequence is TGTGCCACGACCCGATTCCCGGGACAGGGAACTGAAGCTTTCTTT. It encodes CATTRFPGQGTEAFF.

The rearrangement uses TRBV12-3 or TRBV12-4 and TRBJ2-2; 7 nucleotides align to TRBD1. CDR3 length: 15 amino acids. Losses at the gene ends were 6 bases for V and 6 bases for J; bases not matched to a gene: 10. The CDR3 region is CASRKPGQGAGELFF. As DNA, the CDR3 is TGTGCCAGCAGAAAACCCGGGCAGGGGGCCGGGGAGCTGTTTTTT.

The chain couples TRBV24-1 to TRBJ1-2; 11 bases map to TRBD1. The CDR3 totals 17 residues. CDR1 is KGHDR, CDR2 SFDVKD, per germline. V was pared by 5 bases and J by 2 bases, with 9 bases of the junction left unmatched. The CDR3 DNA sequence: TGTGCCACCAGTGGGGGGACAGGGGGGACCGCCAACTATGGCTACACCTTC. This sequence encodes CATSGGTGGTANYGYTF.

The rearrangement uses TRBV9 and TRBJ1-1, with D possibly matching TRBD1 (5 bases). V was trimmed by 3 bases and J by 6 bases, leaving 12 bases between them. This CDR3 is 13 amino acids long. Germline V lookup: CDR1 SGDLS, CDR2 YYNGEE. CDR3 residues: CASSAEGRAEAFF. DNA of the CDR3: TGTGCCAGCAGCGCCGAGGGGAGGGCTGAAGCTTTCTTT.

The chain employs TRBV19 and TRBJ2-2; no reliable D call. Germline CDR1 LNHDA, CDR2 SQIVND (reference sequence). The CDR3 has 13 residues. The ends were cut back, 6 bases at V and 3 bases at J, with 8 bases in the middle. This CDR3 is CASRPADTGELFF. As DNA, the CDR3 is TGTGCCAGTAGACCCGCCGACACCGGGGAGCTGTTTTTT.

The chain is built from TRBV3-1 and TRBJ2-5; 11 bases align to TRBD1. The CDR3 length is 15 residues. CDR1 and CDR2 from the germline V gene are LGHDT and YNNKEL (reference sequence). V was pared by 7 bases and J by 2 bases, with 6 bases of the junction left unmatched. This CDR3 is CASTPGQGVQETQYF. The CDR3 bases are TGTGCCAGCACCCCGGGACAGGGGGTACAAGAGACCCAGTACTTC.

The chain uses TRBV3-1 and TRBJ2-7, with D possibly matching TRBD2 (5 bases). Germline V gene data show CDR1 as LGHDT and CDR2 as YNNKEL (reference sequence). V lost 2 bases, J lost 6 bases, and 14 bases lay in between. This CDR3 contains 14 residues. Written as DNA, the CDR3 is TGTGCCAGCAGCCAAAGCGGACGCCTTCGCGAGCAGTACTTC. It translates to CASSQSGRLREQYF.

This chain connects TRBV28 to TRBJ2-7, with D perhaps being TRBD1 or TRBD2 (6 bases each). The V gene lost 6 bases and the J gene lost 3 bases, with 18 bases spanning the gap. Germline assignment: CDR1 MDHEN and CDR2 SYDVKM. CDR3 length: 15 amino acids. As DNA, the CDR3 is TGTGCCAGCAGCCCCCCGGGGGCAGGGGACTACGAGCAGTACTTC. Translated, it gives CASSPPGAGDYEQYF.

Ten or more counts support this clonotype. The chain couples TRBV30 to TRBJ1-3; D gene unclear. The germline V gene has CDR1 GTSNPN and CDR2 SVGIG (reference sequence). The CDR3 sequence is 14 residues long. V was trimmed by 2 bases and J by 4 bases, leaving 12 bases between them. The CDR3 reads CAWSFAAGGNTIYF. In DNA, the CDR3 is TGTGCCTGGAGTTTCGCAGCGGGAGGAAACACCATATATTTT. Drawing the rest from reference TRBV30 and TRBJ1-3, the complete variable domain is SQTIHQWPATLVQPVGSPLSLECTVEGTSNPNLYWYRQAAGRGLQLLFYSVGIGQISSEVPQNLSASRPQDRQFILSSKKLLLSDSGFYLCAWSFAAGGNTIYFGEGSWLTVV.

This clonotype has a count of ten or more. CDR3 DNA sequence: TGCAGCGCCGTGACAGGGGGAACTGAAGCTTTCTTT. As protein: CSAVTGGTEAFF. V is TRBV29-1 and J is TRBJ1-1; 9 nucleotides agree with TRBD1. Trimming took 7 bases from V and 5 from J; bases not matched to a gene: 5. Germline V gene sequence: CDR1 SQVTM, CDR2 ANQGSEA. The CDR3 is 12 amino acids.

In this sample, this clonotype turned up a few times. The CDR3 nucleotides read TGTGCCAGCTCACCACCGCTCAGCAATCAGCCCCAGCATTTT. Translating gives CASSPPLSNQPQHF. The chain combines TRBV18 with TRBJ1-5; D gene ambiguous. V was shortened by 0 bases and J by 1 base, with 4 bases between the two germline ends. Per germline, CDR1 KGHSH and CDR2 LQKENI. This CDR3 comprises 14 residues. The full variable domain, completed using reference TRBV18 and TRBJ1-5, is NAGVMQNPRHLVRRRGQEARLRCSPMKGHSHVYWYRQLPEEGLKFMVYLQKENIIDESGMPKERFSAEFPKEGPSILRIQQVVRGDSAAYFCASSPPLSNQPQHFGDGTRLSIL.

This clonotype was detected ten times or more. This sequence joins TRBV2 and TRBJ2-7; no clear D. Between the trimmed V and J ends, which lost 2 bases and 1 base, there was a span of 9 bases. The CDR3 extends over 14 amino acids. Germline CDR1 and CDR2: SNHLY and FYNNEI. The CDR3 DNA reads TGTGCCAGCAGTGAAAAACAGCTTTCCTACGAGCAGTACTTC. It encodes CASSEKQLSYEQYF.

About this clonotype itself: The junction shows a germline mismatch at one end, possibly a read error. This sequence joins TRBV13 and TRBJ1-2; no firm D call. Germline V lookup: CDR1 PRHDT, CDR2 FYEKMQ (reference sequence). The CDR3 spans 15 residues. The CDR3 region has the DNA TGTGCCGGCAGCTTAGGGAGACCGTCGAACTATGGCTACACCTTC. It specifies CAGSLGRPSNYGYTF.

This clonotype was recorded many times. The chain employs TRBV6-2 or TRBV6-3 and TRBJ2-7; 8 bases are shared with TRBD1. Trimming cost V 2 bases and J 4 bases; bases outside gene matches: 4. Germline lookup yields CDR1 MNHEY and CDR2 SVGEGT. The CDR3 runs to 14 residues. CDR3 amino acids: CASSYMDREYEQYF. For the CDR3, the DNA is TGTGCCAGCAGTTACATGGACAGGGAATACGAGCAGTACTTC.

This clonotype was detected once. The CDR3 nucleotides are TGTGCCACCAGCAGAGATGGCCTGGCGGGGGAGACCCAGTACTTC. This codes for CATSRDGLAGETQYF. V is TRBV15 and J is TRBJ2-5; possibly TRBD2 for D (6 bases). Trimming left V 0 bases short and J 5 bases short, with 13 bases between. Germline V CDR1 and CDR2: LNHNV, YYDKDF (reference sequence). The CDR3 loop spans 15 amino acids.

This clonotype came up many times. The CDR3 here is CASTQRGGPIGQPQHF. The CDR3 nucleotides are TGTGCCAGCACCCAGAGGGGGGGCCCAATCGGTCAGCCCCAGCATTTT. The chain is built from TRBV7-8 and TRBJ1-5, with D possibly TRBD1 on 6 matching bases. Germline-derived CDR1 and CDR2 are SGHVS and FQNEAQ. The CDR3 runs to 16 residues. V was shortened by 7 bases and J by 6 bases, with 22 bases between the two germline ends.